The subject of this entry is one TCR beta chain. What it recognizes is unknown. This specimen belongs to a study of T cell repertoires in cytomegalovirus infection. Each CDR3 protein gets one entry after TCRdb re-called the reads with MiXCR. The sample lists about 310,000 distinct CDR3 sequences, around a quarter occurring once. The CDR3 totals 13 residues. The trim removed 8 bases at V and 7 bases at J, leaving 8 bases unmatched. The V call is TRBV12-3 or TRBV12-4, the J call TRBJ2-1; 7 nucleotides line up with TRBD1. This TCR was sampled from a human donor in good health (CMV status not recorded). Some clones in this sample may be carry-over from other donors' samples. The sample in question was cultured PBMCs, obtained from culture after CMV antigen stimulation. The CDR3 bases are TGTGCCAGCCCTCGGGACAGTGGGAATGAGCAGTTCTTC. This translates into CASPRDSGNEQFF.